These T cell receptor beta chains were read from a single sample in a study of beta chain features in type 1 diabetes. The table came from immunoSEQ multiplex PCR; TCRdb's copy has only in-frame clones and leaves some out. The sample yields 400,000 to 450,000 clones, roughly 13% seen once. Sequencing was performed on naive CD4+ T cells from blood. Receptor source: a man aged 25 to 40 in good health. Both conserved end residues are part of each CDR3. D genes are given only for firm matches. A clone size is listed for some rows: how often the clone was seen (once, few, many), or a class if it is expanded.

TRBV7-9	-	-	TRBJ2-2	CASSLAVAGGELFF	TGTGCCAGCAGCTTAGCGGTAGCTGGCGGGGAGCTGTTTTTT
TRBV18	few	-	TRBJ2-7	CASSPRDNAYEQYF	TGTGCCAGCTCACCCCGGGACAACGCCTACGAGCAGTACTTC
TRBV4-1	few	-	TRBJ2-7	CASSLREAYEQYF	TGCGCCAGCAGCCTTAGAGAGGCCTACGAGCAGTACTTC
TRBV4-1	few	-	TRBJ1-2	CASSQVLGYGYTF	TGCGCCAGCAGCCAAGTGTTAGGGTATGGCTACACCTTC
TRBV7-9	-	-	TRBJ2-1	CASSPRGQFF	TGTGCCAGCAGCCCACGGGGGCAGTTCTTC
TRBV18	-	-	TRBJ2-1	CASSPRAVRPPYNEQFF	TGTGCCAGCTCACCACGAGCCGTGCGACCCCCTTACAATGAGCAGTTCTTC
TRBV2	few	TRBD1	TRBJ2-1	CASSPGGVLGDEQFF	TGTGCCAGCAGTCCAGGGGGCGTCCTTGGAGATGAGCAGTTCTTC
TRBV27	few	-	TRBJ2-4	CASSFGMNTNIQYF	TGTGCCAGCAGTTTCGGGATGAACACAAACATTCAGTACTTC
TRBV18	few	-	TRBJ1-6	CASSPGGNSPLHF	TGTGCCAGCTCACCCGGGGGCAATTCACCCCTCCACTTT
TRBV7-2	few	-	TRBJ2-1	CASSPGTPGVGEQFF	TGTGCCAGCAGCCCCGGGACTCCGGGGGTGGGTGAGCAGTTCTTC
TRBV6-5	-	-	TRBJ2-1	CASSRGQSNEQFF	TGTGCCAGCAGCCGAGGACAGTCCAATGAGCAGTTCTTC
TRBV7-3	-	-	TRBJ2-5	CASSLKPHAGETQYF	TGTGCCAGCAGCTTAAAACCACACGCGGGGGAGACCCAGTACTTC
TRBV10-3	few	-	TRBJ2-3	CAISELQVTDTQYF	TGTGCCATCAGTGAACTACAGGTCACAGATACGCAGTATTTT
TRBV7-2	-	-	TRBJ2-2	CASSGPLGSGELFF	TGTGCCAGCAGCGGCCCCCTCGGGTCCGGGGAGCTGTTTTTT
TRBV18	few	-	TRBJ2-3	CASSPVQFTDTQYF	TGTGCCAGCTCACCGGTACAGTTCACAGATACGCAGTATTTT
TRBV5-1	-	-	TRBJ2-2	CASSLTGHTGELFF	TGCGCCAGCAGCTTAACGGGTCACACCGGGGAGCTGTTTTTT
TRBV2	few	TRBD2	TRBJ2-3	CASRYGSGADTQYF	TGTGCCAGCAGGTACGGGAGCGGGGCAGATACGCAGTATTTT
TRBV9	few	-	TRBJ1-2	CASTGQNNYGYTF	TGTGCCAGCACCGGACAGAACAACTATGGCTACACCTTC
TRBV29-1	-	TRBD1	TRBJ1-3	CSIKPQGAQGNTIYF	TGCAGCATAAAACCACAGGGGGCGCAGGGAAACACCATATATTTT
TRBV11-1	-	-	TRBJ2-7	CASSIKDGHYF	TGTGCCAGCAGCATCAAAGACGGGCATTACTTC
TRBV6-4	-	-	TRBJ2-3	CASRGGHTDTQYF	TGTGCCAGCAGGGGGGGCCACACAGATACGCAGTATTTT
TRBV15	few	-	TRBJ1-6	CATSRDRAVSGSPLHF	TGTGCCACCAGCAGAGATCGCGCCGTGTCGGGCTCACCCCTCCACTTT
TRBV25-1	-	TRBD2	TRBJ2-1	CASSDSGRGDYYEQFF	TGTGCCAGCAGTGATTCTGGGCGGGGGGATTACTATGAGCAGTTCTTC
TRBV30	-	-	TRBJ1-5	CAWSVQGPQPQHF	TGTGCCTGGAGTGTTCAGGGGCCTCAGCCCCAGCATTTT
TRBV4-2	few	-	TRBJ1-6	CASSPTPGRYSPLHF	TGTGCCAGCAGCCCAACTCCCGGAAGGTACTCACCCCTCCACTTT
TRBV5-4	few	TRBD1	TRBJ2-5	CASRQQGLGETQYF	TGTGCCAGCAGGCAACAGGGGCTGGGAGAGACCCAGTACTTC
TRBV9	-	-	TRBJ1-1	CASSQGIHTEAFF	TGTGCCAGCAGCCAGGGGATCCACACTGAAGCTTTCTTT
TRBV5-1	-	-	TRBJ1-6	CASSLIGADSPLHF	TGCGCCAGCAGCTTGATTGGGGCTGATTCACCCCTCCACTTT
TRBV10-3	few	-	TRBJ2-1	CAISESLGGEQFF	TGTGCCATCAGTGAGTCTTTAGGGGGAGAGCAGTTCTTC
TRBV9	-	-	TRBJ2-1	CASSERTYNEQFF	TGTGCCAGCAGCGAGAGGACTTACAATGAGCAGTTCTTC
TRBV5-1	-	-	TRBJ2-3	CASSLFGRTSTDTQYF	TGCGCCAGCAGCTTGTTTGGGAGAACTAGCACAGATACGCAGTATTTT
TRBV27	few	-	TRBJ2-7	CASSSTGLAYEQYF	TGTGCCAGCAGTTCGACAGGCCTGGCCTACGAGCAGTACTTC
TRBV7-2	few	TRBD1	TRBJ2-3	CASSADRGTDTQYF	TGTGCCAGCAGCGCGGACAGGGGAACAGATACGCAGTATTTT
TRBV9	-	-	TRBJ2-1	CASSVGGTNEQFF	TGTGCCAGCAGCGTAGGGGGGACCAATGAGCAGTTCTTC
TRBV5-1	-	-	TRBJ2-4	CASSLSYGNIQYF	TGCGCCAGCAGCTTGTCGTATGGAAACATTCAGTACTTC
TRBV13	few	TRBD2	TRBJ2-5	CASSPLAGVETQYF	TGTGCCAGCAGCCCGCTAGCGGGAGTGGAGACCCAGTACTTC
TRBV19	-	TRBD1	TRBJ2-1	CASSVKQGAEQFF	TGTGCCAGTAGTGTTAAACAGGGGGCTGAGCAGTTCTTC
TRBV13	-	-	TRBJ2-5	CASSSWTRQETQYF	TGTGCCAGCAGCTCGTGGACGCGGCAAGAGACCCAGTACTTC
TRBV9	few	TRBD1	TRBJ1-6	CASSETGGNSPLHF	TGTGCCAGCAGCGAAACAGGGGGAAATTCACCCCTCCACTTT
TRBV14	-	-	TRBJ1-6	CASSQGTSPLHF	TGTGCCAGCAGCCAAGGCACCTCACCCCTCCACTTT
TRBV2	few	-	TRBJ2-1	CASSEFKTQYNEQFF	TGTGCCAGCAGTGAATTTAAGACCCAATACAATGAGCAGTTCTTC
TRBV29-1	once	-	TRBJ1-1	CSVGQGRTEAFF	TGCAGCGTTGGGCAGGGGAGAACTGAAGCTTTCTTT
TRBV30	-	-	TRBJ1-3	CAWSVRAFSGNTIYF	TGTGCCTGGAGTGTACGGGCATTCTCTGGAAACACCATATATTTT
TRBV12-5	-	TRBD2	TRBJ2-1	CASGLAGRGYNEQFF	TGTGCTAGTGGTTTGGCGGGGAGGGGTTACAATGAGCAGTTCTTC
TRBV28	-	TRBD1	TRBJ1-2	CASRGTGNYGYTF	TGTGCCAGCAGAGGGACAGGAAACTATGGCTACACCTTC